Below, one T cell receptor (beta chain) is given with its context. Its antigen is undetermined. The CDR3 totals 14 residues. Germline CDR1 and CDR2: ENHRY and SYGVKD. Trimming shortened V by 6 bases and J by 2 bases, and 14 bases separated the two germline ends. The record originates from a study of chemoradiotherapy in HPV16-positive cancers. Measured with immunoSEQ multiplex PCR; TCRdb has only the in-frame clones, and not every one. The profile shows around 6,300 clones, over 75% of them singletons. Points from the study as a whole: Functional assays defining HPV-specific T cells used only a couple of HPV16-positive patients. Better recurrence-free survival went with HPV-responsive T-cell expansion in HPV16-positive patients.

The specimen comprised blood, sampled from a patient who underwent chemoradiotherapy. The chain carries TRBV10-3 and TRBJ2-7; D gene ambiguous. The clonotype originates from a human donor with HPV-associated anogenital cancer. The CDR3 DNA is TGTGCCATCAGGAAACAAGACTTTCCCTACGAGCAGTACTTC. This translates into CAIRKQDFPYEQYF.